This T cell receptor (beta chain) comes out of a study of early T cells in non-severe SARS-CoV-2 infection. Separate cDNA molecules each had unique molecular identifiers attached to them. TCRdb re-analysed the 5' RACE reads in MiXCR, keeping a single row per CDR3 protein. This sample has under 45,000 distinct CDR3 sequences, with approximately 7.9% found just once. In its sample, this clonotype was seen many times. CDR1 is MRHNA and CDR2 is SNTAGT in the germline V gene. V lost 0 bases, J lost 6 bases, and 8 bases lay in between. This CDR3 is 14 amino acids long. This chain joins TRBV6-4 and TRBJ2-2; maybe TRBD1 (5 bases). The sequences come from whole blood, collected at baseline. This TCR was sampled from an adult who was a healthcare worker with PCR-confirmed SARS-CoV-2 infection or an uninfected control (not recorded which). The CDR3 DNA reads TGTGCCAGCAGTGACTCGAAAGGGGCCGGGGAGCTGTTTTTT. Encoded protein: CASSDSKGAGELFF.